This is a list of T cell receptor beta chains from one sample in a study of cytomegalovirus exposure and HLA in healthy donors. Repertoires were generated with immunoSEQ multiplex PCR, while TCRdb's copy carries only in-frame clones and drops some. The sample yields around 76,000 clones, under 85% seen once. Sequencing was performed on PBMCs. The receptors come from a woman aged 40 to 50 in good health and CMV-seropositive. Each CDR3 is given with its conserved first and last residue. The D gene is left open where the match is weak. Not every row has a clone size; where given, it reads once, few, many or a size class.

TRBD2 | - | TRBJ2-5 | TRBV29-1 | CSVEAGGRETQYF | TGCAGCGTTGAAGCGGGGGGGCGAGAGACCCAGTACTTC
TRBD1 | - | TRBJ1-5 | TRBV7-2 | CASSLRTGGNQPQHF | TGTGCCAGCAGCCTACGGACAGGGGGCAATCAGCCCCAGCATTTT
TRBD1 | - | TRBJ1-1 | TRBV29-1 | CSANRGGMNTEAFF | TGCAGCGCCAACAGGGGAGGCATGAACACTGAAGCTTTCTTT
TRBD1 | - | TRBJ2-7 | TRBV6-6 | CASSRDSASYEQYF | TGTGCCAGCAGTCGGGACAGCGCCTCCTACGAGCAGTACTTC
- | few | TRBJ1-1 | TRBV30 | CAWNRYMNTEAFF | TGTGCCTGGAATCGTTACATGAACACTGAAGCTTTCTTT
- | - | TRBJ1-2 | TRBV6-5 | CASSYSRIYGYTF | TGTGCCAGCAGTTACTCGAGGATCTATGGCTACACCTTC
TRBD1 | once | TRBJ1-2 | TRBV7-8 | CASSLAGQTGYTF | TGTGCCAGCAGCTTAGCGGGACAGACGGGCTACACCTTC
TRBD1 | few | TRBJ1-2 | TRBV6-5 | CASSYLDRTRRYTF | TGTGCCAGCAGTTACTTGGACAGGACGAGGCGCTACACCTTC
TRBD2 | - | TRBJ2-7 | TRBV19 | CASSTLTSGSNEQYF | TGTGCCAGTAGTACCCTTACTAGCGGGAGTAACGAGCAGTACTTC
TRBD2 | once | TRBJ2-3 | TRBV14 | CASSLGLAGRTDTQYF | TGTGCCAGCAGCCTGGGACTAGCGGGCCGCACAGATACGCAGTATTTT
- | few | TRBJ2-7 | TRBV27 | CASSPHGRRDEQYF | TGTGCCAGCAGCCCACATGGGAGAAGGGACGAGCAGTACTTC
TRBD1 | - | TRBJ1-1 | TRBV7-3 | CASSLTPGQGTEAFF | TGTGCCAGCAGCCTCACTCCCGGACAGGGCACTGAAGCTTTCTTT
- | - | TRBJ1-5 | TRBV27 | CASTPAGGGNQPQHF | TGTGCCAGCACCCCAGCGGGGGGCGGCAATCAGCCCCAGCATTTT
TRBD1 | - | TRBJ1-1 | TRBV29-1 | CSGGIGGQNTEAFF | TGCAGCGGGGGAATAGGGGGCCAGAACACTGAAGCTTTCTTT
TRBD2 | - | TRBJ2-1 | TRBV5-1 | CASSPTSGGVYNEQFF | TGCGCCAGCAGCCCCACCAGTGGGGGGGTCTACAATGAGCAGTTCTTC
- | - | TRBJ1-1 | TRBV5-5 | CASSLVTTSREAFF | TGTGCCAGCAGCTTGGTTACCACTAGTCGTGAAGCTTTCTTT
- | - | TRBJ2-7 | TRBV6-5 | CASSYNRGEQYF | TGTGCCAGCAGTTACAATAGGGGCGAGCAGTACTTC
- | - | TRBJ1-5 | TRBV10-2 | CASRGPNQPQHF | TGCGCCAGCAGGGGGCCGAATCAGCCCCAGCATTTT
TRBD2 | - | TRBJ2-7 | TRBV29-1 | CSVLAEFSYEQYF | TGCAGCGTCCTAGCGGAATTCAGCTACGAGCAGTACTTC
TRBD1 | - | TRBJ1-1 | TRBV5-1 | CASSVTGADRTEAFF | TGCGCCAGCAGCGTTACAGGGGCCGATCGGACTGAAGCTTTCTTT
- | once | TRBJ2-3 | TRBV4-1 | CASRPGFLITDTQYF | TGCGCCAGCAGACCAGGGTTCCTTATCACAGATACGCAGTATTTT
TRBD1 | once | TRBJ1-1 | TRBV27 | CASSQYRGNTEAFF | TGTGCCAGCAGTCAATACAGGGGGAACACTGAAGCTTTCTTT
TRBD1 | - | TRBJ2-1 | TRBV5-4 | CASSKDRSSYNEQFF | TGTGCCAGCAGCAAGGACAGGAGCTCCTACAATGAGCAGTTCTTC
- | - | TRBJ1-5 | TRBV10-3 | CAISDHQGNQPQHF | TGTGCCATCAGTGACCACCAGGGCAATCAGCCCCAGCATTTT
- | - | TRBJ2-1 | TRBV27 | CASSLVRERNEQFF | TGTGCCAGCAGTTTGGTCAGGGAAAGGAATGAGCAGTTCTTC
TRBD2 | - | TRBJ2-2 | TRBV5-1 | CASGSGGAGELFF | TGCGCCAGCGGTAGCGGGGGGGCCGGGGAGCTGTTTTTT
- | - | TRBJ1-1 | TRBV7-9 | CASSLVAVHQAFF | TGTGCCAGCAGCTTAGTGGCAGTTCATCAAGCTTTCTTT
- | - | TRBJ1-2 | TRBV27 | CASSWTVNYGYTF | TGTGCCAGCAGTTGGACAGTTAACTATGGCTACACCTTC
TRBD1 | - | TRBJ1-4 | TRBV7-2 | CASSLQGAVNEKLFF | TGTGCCAGCAGCTTACAGGGGGCGGTCAATGAAAAACTGTTTTTT
- | - | TRBJ2-5 | TRBV4-2 | CASSQESGGPETQYF | TGTGCCAGCAGCCAAGAATCGGGGGGCCCCGAGACCCAGTACTTC
TRBD1 | - | TRBJ2-7 | TRBV10-3 | CAISPGQGHEQYF | TGTGCCATCAGTCCGGGACAGGGACACGAGCAGTACTTC
- | - | TRBJ1-5 | TRBV19 | CAAGEGDNQPQHF | TGTGCCGCCGGGGAGGGGGACAATCAGCCCCAGCATTTT
- | - | TRBJ2-1 | TRBV29-1 | CSVGGGSYNEQFF | TGCAGCGTTGGGGGAGGCTCCTACAATGAGCAGTTCTTC
- | - | TRBJ1-1 | TRBV27 | CASSYRRDTEAFF | TGTGCCAGCAGTTATAGGAGGGACACTGAAGCTTTCTTT
- | - | TRBJ1-1 | TRBV6-6 | CASSPLTYTEAFF | TGTGCCAGCAGTCCACTCACCTACACTGAAGCTTTCTTT
TRBD1 | few | TRBJ2-7 | TRBV4-3 | CASSQEEGTGGYEQYF | TGCGCCAGCAGCCAGGAAGAGGGGACAGGGGGCTACGAGCAGTACTTC
- | - | TRBJ1-2 | TRBV30 | CAWSVTSYGYTF | TGTGCCTGGAGTGTGACATCCTATGGCTACACCTTC